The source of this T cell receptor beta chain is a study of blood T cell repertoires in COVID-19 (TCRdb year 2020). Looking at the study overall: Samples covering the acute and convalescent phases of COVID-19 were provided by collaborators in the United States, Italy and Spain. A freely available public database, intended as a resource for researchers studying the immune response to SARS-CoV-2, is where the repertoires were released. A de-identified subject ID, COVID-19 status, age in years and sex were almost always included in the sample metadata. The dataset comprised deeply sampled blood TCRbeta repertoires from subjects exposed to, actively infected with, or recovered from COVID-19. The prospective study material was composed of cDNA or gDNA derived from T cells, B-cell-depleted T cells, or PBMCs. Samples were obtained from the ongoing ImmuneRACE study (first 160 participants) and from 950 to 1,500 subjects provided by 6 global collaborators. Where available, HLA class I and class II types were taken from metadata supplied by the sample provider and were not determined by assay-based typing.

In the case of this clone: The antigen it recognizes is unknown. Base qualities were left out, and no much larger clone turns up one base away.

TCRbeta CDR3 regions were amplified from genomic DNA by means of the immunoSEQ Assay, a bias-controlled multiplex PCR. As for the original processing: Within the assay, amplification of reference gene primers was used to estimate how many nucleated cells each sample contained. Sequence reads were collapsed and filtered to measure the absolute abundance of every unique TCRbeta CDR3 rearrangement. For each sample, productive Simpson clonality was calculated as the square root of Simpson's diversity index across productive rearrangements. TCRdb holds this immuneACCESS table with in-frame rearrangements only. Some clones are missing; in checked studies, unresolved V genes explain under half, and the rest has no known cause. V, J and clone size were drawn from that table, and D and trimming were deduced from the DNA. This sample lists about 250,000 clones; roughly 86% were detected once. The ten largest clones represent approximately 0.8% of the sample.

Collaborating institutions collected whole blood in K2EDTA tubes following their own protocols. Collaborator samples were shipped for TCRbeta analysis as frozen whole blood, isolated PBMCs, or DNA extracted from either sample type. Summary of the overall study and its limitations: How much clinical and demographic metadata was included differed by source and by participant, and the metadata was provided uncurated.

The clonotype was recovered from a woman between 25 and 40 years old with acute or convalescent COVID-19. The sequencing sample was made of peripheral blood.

The DNA sequence follows: TGTGCCAGCAGTGACGGGACAAGATCTGGAAACACCATATATTTT. Its translation reads: CASSDGTRSGNTIYF. Recombination joined TRBV6-1 with TRBJ1-3; the D gene is perhaps TRBD1, on 6 matching bases. Trimming costs V 3 bases and J 1 base, and their ends lie 10 bases apart. In the germline V gene, CDR1 corresponds to MNHNS and CDR2 to SASEGT. The CDR3 runs 15 amino acids, cysteine and phenylalanine included. The CDR3 DNA has 45 bases and is translated from base 1.